Below, 2 T cell receptor beta chains from the same sample are listed, as sequenced in a study of Ad26.COV2.S vaccination and SARS-CoV-2 variants. The repertoire was sequenced with immunoSEQ multiplex PCR; TCRdb's copy has only in-frame clones and lacks some. The sample has about 680,000 clones; about 90% are singletons. Regarding treatment: about 20 received Ad26.COV2.S at low or high dose, single or two shots; five or six received placebo; per-sample allocation not given. Samples analyzed were those drawn on day 63 after the first vaccine or placebo injection. Material: peripheral blood, obtained in a trial of Ad26.COV2.S vaccine versus placebo. Source of these receptors: a person aged 18-65 years who received the Ad26.COV2.S COVID-19 vaccine or a placebo.

The V gene is TRBV13, the J gene TRBJ2-7, with TRBD2 matching over 10 bases. Germline CDR1 is PRHDT and CDR2 is FYEKMQ (reference sequence). V gave up 5 bases and J gave up 4 bases; unmatched junction bases: 11. There are 16 residues in the CDR3. This CDR3 is CASSLSSGLAFYEQYF. The DNA for the CDR3 is TGTGCCAGCAGCCTCTCGTCGGGACTAGCGTTTTACGAGCAGTACTTC.

The CDR3 coding sequence is TGTGCCAGCTTCCTAGGACAGGGGTCCTACGAGCAGTACTTC. Amino acids: CASFLGQGSYEQYF. J is TRBJ2-7 and V is TRBV18; TRBD1 matches at 9 bases. J gave up 1 base and V 7 bases, and 5 bases lay outside the gene matches. The CDR3 is 14 amino acids. The germline V gene encodes CDR1 KGHSH and CDR2 LQKENI.